Shown below are 9 T cell receptor beta chains from a single sample sequenced in a study of blood T cells in healthy people across ages (dated by TCRdb to the mid-2010s). Libraries came from 5' RACE. Sequencer: Illumina HiSeq 2500. A second PCR of roughly 7 to 12 cycles was run with a J-beta primer mix and a sample-barcoded 5' primer. TCRdb reran the public reads through fastp at Q25 and MiXCR, keeping productive beta chains. Every entry covers one CDR3 protein and lists the most common genes and DNA from its rows. In this sample the table shows approximately 690,000 distinct CDR3 sequences, roughly 41% of which occur a single time. Around 30% of the sample lies in the top ten. Source material: blood. The receptors here all came from a man older than 75 in good health.

For this clonotype: A read error may be the cause here, since a much bigger clone is one base away. The chain recombines TRBV16 with TRBJ2-7, with 9 bases matching TRBD1. Germline assignment: CDR1 KGHSY and CDR2 FQNENV. Trimming took 3 bases from V and 2 from J; bases not matched to a gene: 2. This CDR3 has 14 residues. The CDR3 region is CASSQGQGPYEQYF. Here the CDR3 DNA reads TGTGCCAGCAGCCAGGGACAGGGTCCCTACGAGCAGTACTTC.

This clonotype has a single count. This chain uses TRBV15 with TRBJ1-3; D gene ambiguous. The germline gives CDR1 LNHNV, CDR2 YYDKDF (reference sequence). V was trimmed by 0 bases and J by 0 bases, leaving 6 bases between them. This CDR3 contains 15 residues. CDR3 sequence reads: CATSRDPGSGNTIYF. The DNA of the CDR3 is TGTGCCACCAGCAGAGATCCAGGCTCTGGAAACACCATATATTTT.

In its sample, this clonotype was seen many times. The V gene is TRBV7-2, the J gene TRBJ1-1, with 7 bases that match TRBD1. The germline V gene encodes CDR1 SGHTA and CDR2 FQGNSA. The J segment lost 6 bases and the V segment lost 5 bases, leaving 12 bases of the junction unmatched. This CDR3 is 15 amino acids long. The CDR3 DNA is TGTGCCAGCAGCCTCCGACAGGGAGGCTCGGCTGAAGCTTTCTTT. Translating gives CASSLRQGGSAEAFF.

This clonotype was seen just once. The junction and the germline gene differ at one end; a read error may be behind it. The V call is TRBV7-3, the J call TRBJ2-1; TRBD2 is a possible D gene (6 bases). Germline-derived CDR1 and CDR2 are SGHTA and FQGTGA. This CDR3 contains 16 residues. CDR3 DNA: TGTGCCAGCAGCTTAATTGGGGACTCCGGCTACAGTGAGCAGTTCTTC. Translating gives CASSLIGDSGYSEQFF.

The J gene is TRBJ2-5, the V gene TRBV27, with D perhaps matching TRBD2 (6 bases). The CDR3 sequence is 16 residues long. CDR1 MNHEY and CDR2 SMNVEV come from the germline V gene (reference sequence). V gave up 1 base and J gave up 5 bases, with 17 bases separating them. DNA for the CDR3: TGTGCCAGCAGTTTATTGGGTCAGGGCGCGGGGGAGACCCAGTACTTC. This gives the protein CASSLLGQGAGETQYF.

This clonotype showed up just a few times. The chain recombines TRBV20-1 with TRBJ1-4; D uncertain. In germline, CDR1 is DFQATT, CDR2 SNEGSKA (reference sequence). V lost 3 bases, J lost 0 bases, and 14 bases lay in between. This CDR3 region has 16 residues. CDR3 bases: TGCAGTGCTAGTGGTGGCAGACGTACAACTAATGAAAAACTGTTTTTT. Encoded protein: CSASGGRRTTNEKLFF.

The chain couples TRBV12-3 or TRBV12-4 to TRBJ2-5, with 10 bases that match TRBD1. The V and J ends lost 5 bases and 0 bases, in that order; junction bases with no gene match: 6. The length of the CDR3 is 16 residues. The CDR3 region has the DNA TGTGCCAGCAGTCTCCGGACAGGGGGGAACCAAGAGACCCAGTACTTC. Translation: CASSLRTGGNQETQYF.

The chain links TRBV21-1 to TRBJ2-3; TRBD1 is the table's D call, not checked against the DNA. TRBV21-1 is designated a pseudogene. The CDR3 runs 15 residues. The CDR3 loop is CASSKAILGGDTQYF. CDR3 nucleotide sequence: TGTGCCAGCAGCAAAGCTATCCTTGGGGGGGATACGCAGTATTTT.

This chain joins TRBV29-1 and TRBJ1-1; TRBD1 is a possible D gene (6 bases). V was cut by 7 bases and J by 4 bases, with 16 bases left in between. Germline lookup yields CDR1 SQVTM and CDR2 ANQGSEA. The CDR3 has 13 residues. The DNA of the CDR3 is TGCAGCGGGAGGGGGGGGATATTCACTGAAGCTTTCTTT. It translates to CSGRGGIFTEAFF.